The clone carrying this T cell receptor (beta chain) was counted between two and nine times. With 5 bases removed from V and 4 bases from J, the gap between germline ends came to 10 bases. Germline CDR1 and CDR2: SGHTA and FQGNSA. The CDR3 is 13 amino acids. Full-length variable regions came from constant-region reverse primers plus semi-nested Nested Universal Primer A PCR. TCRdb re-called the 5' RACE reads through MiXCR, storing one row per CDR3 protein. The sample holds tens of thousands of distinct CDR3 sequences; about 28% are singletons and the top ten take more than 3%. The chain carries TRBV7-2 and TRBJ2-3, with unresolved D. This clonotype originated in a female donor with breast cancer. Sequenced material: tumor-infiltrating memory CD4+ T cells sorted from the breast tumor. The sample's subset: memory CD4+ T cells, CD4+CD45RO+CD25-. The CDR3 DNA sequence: TGTGCCAGCAGCACCGGGTTCGCAGATACGCAGTATTTT. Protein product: CASSTGFADTQYF.